This T cell receptor (beta chain) appears in the sequencing data of a study of cytomegalovirus exposure and HLA in healthy donors. Study at large: It was reported in a later analysis that the same platform had been used for the 120 validation repertoires as for the roughly 670 first-cohort repertoires. Study-level results: CMV antigen specificity of three CMV-associated chains was confirmed in vitro. Cytomegalovirus status was reportedly diagnosed by the classifier with high specificity and sensitivity. The authors listed 150 to 200 TCR beta chains as cytomegalovirus-associated.

Sequencing was performed with immunoSEQ multiplex PCR; in TCRdb, only in-frame clones are kept and a portion is missing. Of approximately 200,000 clones in the sample, approximately 86% were seen once. With regard to this clone: Its antigen is unknown.

The ends were cut back, 1 base at V and 9 bases at J, with 12 bases in the middle. Germline-derived CDR1 and CDR2 are SNHLY and FYNNEI. The CDR3 spans 13 residues. The V gene is TRBV2, the J gene TRBJ1-1; perhaps TRBD1 as D (5 bases). This sequence originates from a woman aged 18-29 years in good health and CMV-seronegative. Sequencing was done on a sample of PBMCs. CDR3 sequence (DNA): TGTGCCAGCAGTGAAGACGGACACCCAAAAGCTTTCTTT. Amino acids: CASSEDGHPKAFF.